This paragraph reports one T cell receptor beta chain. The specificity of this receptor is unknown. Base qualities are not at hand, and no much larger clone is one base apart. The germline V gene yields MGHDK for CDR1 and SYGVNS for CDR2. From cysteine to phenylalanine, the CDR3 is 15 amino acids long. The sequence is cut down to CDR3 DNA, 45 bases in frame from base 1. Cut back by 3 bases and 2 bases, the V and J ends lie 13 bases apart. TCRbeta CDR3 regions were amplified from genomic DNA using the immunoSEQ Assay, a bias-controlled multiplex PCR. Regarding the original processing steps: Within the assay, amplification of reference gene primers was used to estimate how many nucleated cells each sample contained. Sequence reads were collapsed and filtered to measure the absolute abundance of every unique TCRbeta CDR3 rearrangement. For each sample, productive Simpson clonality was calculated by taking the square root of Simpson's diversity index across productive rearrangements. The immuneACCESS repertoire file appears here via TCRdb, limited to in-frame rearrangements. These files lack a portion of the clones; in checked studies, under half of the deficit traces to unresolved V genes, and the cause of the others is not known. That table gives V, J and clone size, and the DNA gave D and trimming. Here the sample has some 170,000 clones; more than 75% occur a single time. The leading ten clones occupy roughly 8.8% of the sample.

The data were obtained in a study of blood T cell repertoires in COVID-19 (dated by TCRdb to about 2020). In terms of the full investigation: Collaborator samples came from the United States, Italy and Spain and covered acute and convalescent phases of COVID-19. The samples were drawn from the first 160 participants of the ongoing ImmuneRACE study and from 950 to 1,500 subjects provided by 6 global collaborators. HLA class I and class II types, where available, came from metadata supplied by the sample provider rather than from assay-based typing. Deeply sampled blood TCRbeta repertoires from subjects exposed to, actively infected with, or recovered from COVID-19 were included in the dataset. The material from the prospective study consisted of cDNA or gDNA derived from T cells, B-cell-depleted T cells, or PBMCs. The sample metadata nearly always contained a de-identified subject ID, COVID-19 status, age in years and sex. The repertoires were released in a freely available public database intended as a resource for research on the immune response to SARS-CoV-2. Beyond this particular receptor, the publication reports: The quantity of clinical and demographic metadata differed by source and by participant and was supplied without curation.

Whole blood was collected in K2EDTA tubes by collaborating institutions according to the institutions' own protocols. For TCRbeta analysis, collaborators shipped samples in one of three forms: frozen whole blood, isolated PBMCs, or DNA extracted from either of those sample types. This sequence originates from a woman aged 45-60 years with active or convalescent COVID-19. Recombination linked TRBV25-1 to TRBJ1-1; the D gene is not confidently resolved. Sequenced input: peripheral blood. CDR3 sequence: CASSDSPKTNTEAFF. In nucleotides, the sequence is TGTGCCAGCAGTGATAGTCCGAAAACCAACACTGAAGCTTTCTTT.